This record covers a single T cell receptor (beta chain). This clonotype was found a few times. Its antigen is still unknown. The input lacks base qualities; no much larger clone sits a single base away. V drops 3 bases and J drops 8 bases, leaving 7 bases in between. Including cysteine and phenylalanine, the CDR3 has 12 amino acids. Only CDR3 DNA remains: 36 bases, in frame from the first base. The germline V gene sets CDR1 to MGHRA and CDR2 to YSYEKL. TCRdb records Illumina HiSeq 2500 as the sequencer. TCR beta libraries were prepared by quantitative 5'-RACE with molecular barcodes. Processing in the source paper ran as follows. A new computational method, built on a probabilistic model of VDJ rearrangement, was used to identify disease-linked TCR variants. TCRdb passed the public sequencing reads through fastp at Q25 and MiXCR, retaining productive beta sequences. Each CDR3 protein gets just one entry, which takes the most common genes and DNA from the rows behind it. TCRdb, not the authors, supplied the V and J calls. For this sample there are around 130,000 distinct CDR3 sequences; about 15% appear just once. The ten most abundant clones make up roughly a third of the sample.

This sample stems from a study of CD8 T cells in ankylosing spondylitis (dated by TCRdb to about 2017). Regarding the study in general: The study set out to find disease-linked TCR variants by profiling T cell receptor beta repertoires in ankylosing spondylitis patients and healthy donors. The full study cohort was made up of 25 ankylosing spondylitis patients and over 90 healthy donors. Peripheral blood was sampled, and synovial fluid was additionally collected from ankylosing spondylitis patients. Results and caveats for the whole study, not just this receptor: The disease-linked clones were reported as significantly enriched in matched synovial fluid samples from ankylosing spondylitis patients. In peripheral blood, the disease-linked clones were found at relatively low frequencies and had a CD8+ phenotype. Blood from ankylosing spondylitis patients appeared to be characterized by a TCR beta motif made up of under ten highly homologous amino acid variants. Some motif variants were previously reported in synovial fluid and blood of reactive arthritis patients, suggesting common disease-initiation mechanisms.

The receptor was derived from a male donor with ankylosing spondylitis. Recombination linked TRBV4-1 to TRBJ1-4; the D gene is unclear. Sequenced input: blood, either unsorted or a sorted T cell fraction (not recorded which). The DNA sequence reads TGCGCCAGCAGCCACCGCCGCGAAAAACTGTTTTTT. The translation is CASSHRREKLFF.